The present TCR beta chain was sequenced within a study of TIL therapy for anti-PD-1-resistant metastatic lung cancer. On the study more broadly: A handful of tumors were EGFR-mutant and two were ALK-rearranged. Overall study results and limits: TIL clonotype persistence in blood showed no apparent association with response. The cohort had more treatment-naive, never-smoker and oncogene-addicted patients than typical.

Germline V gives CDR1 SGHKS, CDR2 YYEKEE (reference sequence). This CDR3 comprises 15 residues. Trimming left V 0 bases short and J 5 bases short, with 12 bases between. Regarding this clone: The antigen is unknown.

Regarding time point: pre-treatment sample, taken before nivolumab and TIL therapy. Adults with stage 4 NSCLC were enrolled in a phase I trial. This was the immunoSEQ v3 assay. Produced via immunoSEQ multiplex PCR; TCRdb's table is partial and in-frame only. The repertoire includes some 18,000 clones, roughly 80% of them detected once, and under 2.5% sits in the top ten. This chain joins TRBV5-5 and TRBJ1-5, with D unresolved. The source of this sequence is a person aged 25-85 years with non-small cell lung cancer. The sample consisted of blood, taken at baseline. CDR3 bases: TGTGCCAGCAGCTTGGCGCGGGCCAGTGATCAGCCCCAGCATTTT. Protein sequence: CASSLARASDQPQHF.